The 25 T cell receptor beta chains given below trace back to one sample, sequenced in a study of shared clonotypes between healthy human individuals. Clones were read by immunoSEQ multiplex PCR, and TCRdb kept only the in-frame ones, dropping some. Seen here are more than 2 million clones, about 95% observed once, and the top ten hold 0.9% to 1.3%. Positive CCR7 selection of CD45RO-negative cells yielded the naive CD8 cells, and terminally differentiated effector memory CD45RA+ cells were excluded. Input material: naive CD8+ T cells sorted from blood. These receptors were collected from a man aged 18 to 30 in good health.

This clone was observed once. The chain employs TRBV19 and TRBJ2-1; no reliable D call. This CDR3 spans 12 amino acids. CDR1 is LNHDA, CDR2 SQIVND, per germline (reference sequence). The germline V and J ends were trimmed by 11 bases and 5 bases, with 13 bases remaining between them. CDR3 region: CAASVGDNEQFF. In DNA, the CDR3 is TGTGCCGCGTCCGTAGGAGACAATGAGCAGTTCTTC.

This clone was seen more than once but under ten times. The chain links TRBV7-9 to TRBJ2-2; the D is unclear. V shed 5 bases and J shed 1 base, with 11 bases lying between them. The CDR3 has 15 residues. Germline CDR1 is SEHNR and CDR2 is FQNEAQ (reference sequence). The CDR3 is CASSKRTENTGELFF. In nucleotides, the CDR3 is TGTGCCAGCAGCAAGAGGACGGAGAACACCGGGGAGCTGTTTTTT.

The chain recombines TRBV2 with TRBJ2-7; 7 bases match TRBD2. This CDR3 comprises 16 residues. The V and J ends lost 3 bases and 0 bases, in that order; junction bases with no gene match: 8. The V gene's germline CDR1 is SNHLY and CDR2 FYNNEI. CDR3 protein: CASSEWLAESSYEQYF. As DNA, the CDR3 is TGTGCCAGCAGTGAGTGGCTAGCGGAGAGCTCCTACGAGCAGTACTTC.

The V gene is TRBV29-1, the J gene TRBJ2-1; D is ambiguous. CDR1 is SQVTM and CDR2 is ANQGSEA in the germline V gene. V was cut by 7 bases and J by 4 bases, with 17 bases left in between. The CDR3 extends over 14 amino acids. The CDR3 DNA reads TGCAGCGCGGTCCTAGGAGCAGCTTACAATGAGCAGTTCTTC. The encoded protein is CSAVLGAAYNEQFF.

The count of this clone is one. The rearrangement links TRBV19 to TRBJ1-1; D is undetermined. The CDR3 contains 14 residues. Germline loops: CDR1 LNHDA, CDR2 SQIVND (reference sequence). The ends were cut back, 3 bases at V and 1 base at J, with 9 bases in the middle. The CDR3 bases are TGTGCCAGTAGTATTTTTTCGGGGAACACTGAAGCTTTCTTT. This translates into CASSIFSGNTEAFF.

This clone appeared a single time. The chain employs TRBV4-1 and TRBJ1-5, with unresolved D. The CDR3 totals 13 residues. Trimming pared 1 base from V and 3 bases from J, leaving 4 bases between. Germline CDR1 MGHRA, CDR2 YSYEKL. CDR3 region: CASSQGDNQPQHF. Here the CDR3 DNA reads TGCGCCAGCAGCCAAGGGGACAATCAGCCCCAGCATTTT.

The rearrangement joins TRBV27 to TRBJ2-5; unclear D gene. Germline values: CDR1 MNHEY, CDR2 SMNVEV (reference sequence). This CDR3 spans 11 amino acids. Between the trimmed V and J ends, which lost 4 bases and 4 bases, there was a span of 4 bases. The CDR3 sequence is CASSSSETQYF. In DNA form, the CDR3 reads TGTGCCAGCAGTTCGTCAGAGACCCAGTACTTC.

The CDR3 sequence is CASSFYANTEAFF. The CDR3 DNA follows: TGTGCCAGCAGCTTTTACGCGAACACTGAAGCTTTCTTT. V is TRBV7-9 and J is TRBJ1-1; D remains unclear. This CDR3 spans 13 amino acids. CDR1 and CDR2 from the germline V gene are SEHNR and FQNEAQ (reference sequence). The V and J ends lost 3 bases and 1 base respectively, with 6 bases between them.

The rearrangement links TRBV6-5 to TRBJ1-1, with 8 bases identical to TRBD1. The J segment lost 4 bases and the V segment lost 5 bases, leaving 6 bases of the junction unmatched. The CDR3 totals 14 residues. In germline, CDR1 is MNHEY, CDR2 SVGAGI. CDR3: CASSIPGTGTEAFF. Here the CDR3 DNA reads TGTGCCAGCAGTATCCCCGGGACAGGCACTGAAGCTTTCTTT.

This clone was counted many times. The CDR3 here is CASAVAVEGRTTEAFF. CDR3 DNA sequence: TGCGCCAGCGCAGTGGCAGTAGAGGGAAGGACAACTGAAGCTTTCTTT. The chain carries TRBV5-1 and TRBJ1-1; TRBD1 might be the D (5 bases). Trimming removed 7 bases at V and 5 bases at J, with 24 bases between. CDR3 length: 16 amino acids. Germline V gene lookup returns CDR1 SGHRS and CDR2 YFSETQ.

J is TRBJ2-3 and V is TRBV7-6; 11 nucleotides line up with TRBD2. In germline, CDR1 is SGHVS, CDR2 FNYEAQ. With 4 bases clipped from V and 5 bases from J, the junction kept 5 bases outside the gene matches. CDR3 size: 15 residues. The CDR3 DNA reads as TGTGCCAGCAGCTATAGCGGGGGGGCCAAAGATACGCAGTATTTT. Translating gives CASSYSGGAKDTQYF.

This chain connects TRBV27 to TRBJ2-3; TRBD2 might be the D (6 bases). The CDR3 loop spans 16 amino acids. From germline, CDR1 is MNHEY and CDR2 SMNVEV (reference sequence). Trimming pared 5 bases from V and 0 bases from J, leaving 15 bases between. The chain's CDR3 is CASSLVAALSTDTQYF. Here the CDR3 DNA reads TGTGCCAGCAGTCTGGTAGCGGCCCTGAGCACAGATACGCAGTATTTT.

This clone is a singleton in its sample. The chain uses TRBV28 and TRBJ1-5, with D perhaps TRBD1 (5 bases). Germline V gene lookup returns CDR1 MDHEN and CDR2 SYDVKM. CDR3 length: 18 residues. The V end lost 2 bases, the J end lost 4 bases, and 21 bases lay between the germline ends. The CDR3 here is CASSLATLLGESNQPQHF. CDR3 DNA sequence: TGTGCCAGCAGTTTAGCGACACTCCTAGGGGAGAGTAATCAGCCCCAGCATTTT.

DNA for the CDR3: TGTGCCAGCAGCTTGGGGACAGGCGAATGGTATGGCTACACCTTC. Protein product: CASSLGTGEWYGYTF. The V and J genes are TRBV5-6 and TRBJ1-2; 7 nucleotides agree with TRBD1. V shed 0 bases, J shed 5 bases, and the junction held 7 bases outside the gene matches. The CDR3 length is 15 residues. CDR1 and CDR2 (germline): SGHDT, YYEEEE.

CDR3 nucleotide sequence: TGCGCCAGCAGCCAAGATTCGAGGGTATGGTCCGATGAGCAGTTCTTC. This codes for CASSQDSRVWSDEQFF. V is TRBV4-3 and J is TRBJ2-1, with a weak D call TRBD2 (5 bases). This CDR3 contains 16 residues. Trimming pared 0 bases from V and 8 bases from J, leaving 17 bases between. The germline V gene encodes CDR1 LGHNA and CDR2 YSLEER.

Regarding this clone: Other DNA sequences of this sample code for an identical CDR3. The chain links TRBV18 to TRBJ2-3; no clear D. The V gene's germline CDR1 is KGHSH and CDR2 LQKENI. The CDR3 covers 14 residues. V dropped 1 base and J dropped 1 base, with 6 bases sitting between them. The CDR3 nucleotides read TGTGCCAGCTCACCACTTGACGGCACAGATACGCAGTATTTT. Its translation is CASSPLDGTDTQYF.

The chain's CDR3 is CASSGDSSEAFF. In DNA form, the CDR3 reads TGTGCCAGCAGCGGGGACTCTTCTGAAGCTTTCTTT. J is TRBJ1-1 and V is TRBV5-4, with D possibly being TRBD1 (5 bases). Germline CDR1 is SGHNT and CDR2 is YYREEE (reference sequence). The CDR3 totals 12 residues. Deletions cut 4 bases from V and 6 bases from J, with 10 bases between.

This clone has just a few counts. The V call is TRBV5-3, the J call TRBJ1-5, with 10 bases fitting TRBD1. TRBV5-3 is sorted into the ORF group, with uncertain function. The CDR3 extends over 15 amino acids. Trimming cost V 4 bases and J 4 bases; bases outside gene matches: 5. The CDR3 sequence: CARSGGQGFNQPQHF. Written as DNA, the CDR3 is TGTGCCAGAAGCGGGGGACAGGGGTTTAATCAGCCCCAGCATTTT.

CDR3 nucleotide sequence: TGTGCCAGCACCCCGGAGGCGGCTAGCGGGTCCTACGAGCAGTACTTC. Protein sequence: CASTPEAASGSYEQYF. The chain couples TRBV7-2 to TRBJ2-7, with 8 bases fitting TRBD2. Germline lookup yields CDR1 SGHTA and CDR2 FQGNSA. J was trimmed by 1 base and V by 7 bases; bases with no gene match: 12. This CDR3 is 16 amino acids long.

The chain links TRBV4-1 to TRBJ2-3; 7 positions match TRBD2. V shed 4 bases, J shed 5 bases, and the junction held 12 bases outside the gene matches. CDR1 MGHRA and CDR2 YSYEKL come from the germline V gene. There are 16 residues in the CDR3. The chain's CDR3 is CASSPPGGGAEDTQYF. The CDR3 nucleotides are TGCGCCAGCAGCCCCCCCGGGGGAGGGGCTGAAGATACGCAGTATTTT.

The chain carries TRBV27 and TRBJ1-2; 7 nucleotides align to TRBD1. Per the germline V gene, CDR1 is MNHEY and CDR2 is SMNVEV (reference sequence). J gave up 4 bases and V 9 bases, and 14 bases lay outside the gene matches. The CDR3 loop spans 15 amino acids. The CDR3 loop reads CARNPQQGGVYGYTF. The CDR3 DNA is TGTGCCAGGAATCCACAGCAGGGGGGAGTCTATGGCTACACCTTC.

The gene calls are TRBV5-6 and TRBJ2-7, with TRBD1 identical over 10 bases. V gave up 4 bases and J gave up 3 bases; unmatched junction bases: 13. The CDR3 is 17 amino acids. In germline, CDR1 is SGHDT, CDR2 YYEEEE. The CDR3 nucleotides are TGTGCCAGCAGCCCGACTACCGGGACAGGGGCCTTCTACGAGCAGTACTTC. Translated: CASSPTTGTGAFYEQYF.

This clone was detected only once. The rearrangement links TRBV5-1 to TRBJ1-2, with D hard to call. The ends were cut back, 0 bases at V and 3 bases at J, with 21 bases in the middle. Germline lookup yields CDR1 SGHRS and CDR2 YFSETQ. CDR3 size: 18 residues. The CDR3 coding sequence is TGCGCCAGCAGCTTGGGTGTCCCAGGTCTGTTAAGTGACTATGGCTACACCTTC. Translating it yields CASSLGVPGLLSDYGYTF.

V is TRBV4-2 and J is TRBJ2-3, with 7 bases aligning to TRBD1. Germline CDR1 and CDR2: LGHNA and YNFKEQ. V shed 2 bases, J shed 6 bases, and the junction held 5 bases outside the gene matches. The CDR3 runs to 14 residues. The CDR3 nucleotides are TGTGCCAGCAGCCAATTCACAGGGGCGGATACGCAGTATTTT. Residues: CASSQFTGADTQYF.

The count of this clone is one. The chain has TRBV5-8 and TRBJ2-2; D is undetermined. The CDR3 is made up of 15 amino acids. Germline assignment: CDR1 SGHTS and CDR2 YDEGEE. V was clipped by 0 bases and J by 0 bases, with 6 bases between them. CDR3 nucleotides: TGTGCCAGCAGCTTGGATGGGTCGAACACCGGGGAGCTGTTTTTT. Protein sequence: CASSLDGSNTGELFF.